These T cell receptor beta chains were read from a single sample in a study of T cells in Graves' hyperthyroidism and ophthalmopathy. A single record per CDR3 protein comes from TCRdb applying MiXCR to the multiplex PCR reads. The repertoire holds a few hundred thousand distinct CDR3 sequences, 46% seen once, with roughly 8.2% in the top ten. Sequencing was performed on peripheral blood or thyroid tissue (not recorded which). The receptors shown here come from a woman aged 18 to 35 with Graves' hyperthyroidism. The CDR3 runs from the conserved cysteine through the conserved F or W. D genes are given only for firm matches. The listing skips clone size in some rows; elsewhere it reads once, few, many or a size class.

J gene | clone size | V gene | D gene | CDR3 DNA | CDR3 protein
TRBJ1-3 | many | TRBV10-3 | . | TGTGCCATCACCGGCGGTGGGGACACCATATATTTT | CAITGGGDTIYF
TRBJ2-7 | many | TRBV6-5 | TRBD1 | TGTGCCAGCAGTAGCGGACAGGGGACGAGCTCCTACGAGCAGTACTTC | CASSSGQGTSSYEQYF
TRBJ2-3 | few | TRBV24-1 | TRBD1 | TGTGCCACCAGTGATCGGACAGGAGACTTCGGGGCGCAGTATTTT | CATSDRTGDFGAQYF
TRBJ2-7 | many | TRBV4-3 | . | TGCGCCAGCAGCCAAGTGAGTACAGGGAGAGTGCAGTACTTC | CASSQVSTGRVQYF
TRBJ2-7 | many | TRBV7-2 | . | TGTGCCAGCAGCCTTGGGGAGGAGCAGTACTTC | CASSLGEEQYF
TRBJ2-1 | few | TRBV2 | . | TGTGCCAGCAGTGCACTTCGAACAGCCTACAATGAGCAGTTCTTC | CASSALRTAYNEQFF
TRBJ1-4 | many | TRBV20-1 | TRBD1 | TGCAGTGCCTCGACAGGGGGTCCTGAAAAACTGTTTTTT | CSASTGGPEKLFF
TRBJ2-7 | once | TRBV5-1 | . | TGCGCCAGCCACCGGGACTCCCCCTGGGAGCAGTACTTC | CASHRDSPWEQYF
TRBJ2-2 | . | TRBV10-3 | . | TGTGCCATCAGTTCCTATTTAACAGTTGCGAACACCGGGGAGCTGTTTTTT | CAISSYLTVANTGELFF
TRBJ1-5 | medium-sized | TRBV2 | . | TGTGCCAGCAGGATGGATCGCAATCAGCCCCAGCATTTT | CASRMDRNQPQHF
TRBJ1-2 | many | TRBV27 | . | TGTGCCAGCAGAACCGGAAGGGCCGGCTATGGCTACACCTTC | CASRTGRAGYGYTF
TRBJ2-1 | once | TRBV20-1 | . | TGCAGTGCTAGAAAGGGAGCATCTAGGGAGTCGAATGAGCAGTTCTTC | CSARKGASRESNEQFF
TRBJ1-5 | . | TRBV29-1 | . | TGCAGCTTAACTCGACGGAGAGGACAGCCCCAGCATTTT | CSLTRRRGQPQHF
TRBJ1-5 | many | TRBV4-3 | . | TGCGCCAGCAGCTACGATGGAGAGCCCCAGCATTTT | CASSYDGEPQHF
TRBJ2-5 | . | TRBV12-3/TRBV12-4 | . | TGTGCCAGCAGTTCCTTTCCGGGGATCGGCGGGGAGACCCAGTACTTC | CASSSFPGIGGETQYF
TRBJ2-2 | . | TRBV7-8 | TRBD2 | TGCGCCAGCAAGGCTTTACTAGCGGGAGGAACGAACACCGGGGAGCTGTTTTTT | CASKALLAGGTNTGELFF
TRBJ2-7 | many | TRBV5-1 | . | TGCGCCAGCAGCATCATCGGCGGTTCCTACGAGCAGTACTTC | CASSIIGGSYEQYF
TRBJ2-2 | . | TRBV6-1 | . | TGTGCCAGCTATGAAAGGGGGGGGCTCACCGGGGAGCTGTTTTTT | CASYERGGLTGELFF
TRBJ1-2 | . | TRBV9 | . | TGTGCCAGCAGCCCGAGACGGGGGATAGAGGCCTACACCTTC | CASSPRRGIEAYTF
TRBJ1-6 | . | TRBV19 | . | TGTGCCAGTAGTACGCACAGAGTGGGTAATTCACCCCTCCACTTT | CASSTHRVGNSPLHF
TRBJ2-7 | many | TRBV5-1 | TRBD2 | TGCGCCAGCAGCTTGGAAGCGGGAGGTCTCGAGCAGTACTTC | CASSLEAGGLEQYF
TRBJ1-5 | many | TRBV3-1 | . | TGTGCCAGCAGCCAAAGTCGCGGACAGCCCCAGCATTTT | CASSQSRGQPQHF
TRBJ1-6 | . | TRBV20-1 | TRBD1 | TGCAGTGCTACGGGACAGGGGAGACGGTCACCCCTCCACTTT | CSATGQGRRSPLHF
TRBJ1-5 | many | TRBV5-1 | . | TGCGCCAGCAGCTTCGAGGGGGGAGGGCAGCCCCAGCATTTT | CASSFEGGGQPQHF
TRBJ1-1 | . | TRBV19 | TRBD1 | TGTGCCAGTAGTATTCCAGGGGGTAGCGATGAGCAGTTCTTT | CASSIPGGSDEQFF
TRBJ2-5 | many | TRBV11-3 | TRBD2 | TGTGCCAGCAGCTTAGTACCTCCGGGACTAGCGCAAGAGACCCAGTACTTC | CASSLVPPGLAQETQYF
TRBJ2-6 | . | TRBV10-3 | . | TGTGCCGTCAGTGAGGACGGTAACCCTGGGGCCAACGTCCTGACTTTC | CAVSEDGNPGANVLTF
TRBJ2-1 | . | TRBV5-1 | TRBD2 | TGCGCCAGCAGTGGGACTAGCTCCGGCCATGAGCAGTTCTTC | CASSGTSSGHEQFF
TRBJ2-1 | few | TRBV29-1 | . | TGCAGCGTTGAGGGAGAGGAAACGACGGGGGAGCAGTTCTTC | CSVEGEETTGEQFF
TRBJ2-5 | once | TRBV7-9 | TRBD2 | TGTGCCAGCAGCGCCGGGACTAGCGGGAGGGCCGAGACCCAGTACTTC | CASSAGTSGRAETQYF
TRBJ2-7 | . | TRBV29-1 | . | TGCAGCTTCGACAGAAGCTACGAGCAGTACTTC | CSFDRSYEQYF
TRBJ2-5 | many | TRBV7-9 | TRBD2 | TGTGCCAGCAGCTTAGTTGAGAATAGCGGGTACCAAGAGACCCAGTACTTC | CASSLVENSGYQETQYF
TRBJ2-7 | . | TRBV25-1 | TRBD2 | TGTGCCAGCAGTACGGGGGGGAGCGGCGAGCAGTACTTC | CASSTGGSGEQYF
TRBJ1-5 | few | TRBV18 | . | TGTGCCAGCTCACCACCAGGCTATTTCAGCAATCAGCCCCAGCATTTT | CASSPPGYFSNQPQHF
TRBJ2-7 | many | TRBV11-2 | TRBD2 | TGTGCCAGCAGCTCGGCCCCGACTAGCGGGAGACCCTACGAGCAGTACTTC | CASSSAPTSGRPYEQYF
TRBJ2-7 | many | TRBV6-5 | . | TGTGCCAGCAGTTACTCGTCAGGGCGGAACGAGCAGTACTTC | CASSYSSGRNEQYF
TRBJ2-5 | many | TRBV27 | . | TGTGCCAGCAGTTTATCGCGCCAAGAGACCCAGTACTTC | CASSLSRQETQYF
TRBJ2-6 | . | TRBV10-3 | . | TGTGCCATCAGTGCTTCGGGATTAGGGAGCGCTGGGGCCAACGTCCTGACTTTC | CAISASGLGSAGANVLTF
TRBJ2-7 | . | TRBV7-9 | TRBD1 | TGTGCCAGCAGCTCCTTCGGACAGGGGGCGGGAGATACGCAGTACTTC | CASSSFGQGAGDTQYF
TRBJ1-2 | . | TRBV15 | . | TGTGCCACCAGCAGTTCCCGGGACATCCGCTTTAACTATGGCTACACCTTC | CATSSSRDIRFNYGYTF
TRBJ1-2 | . | TRBV7-2 | . | TGTGCCAGCAGCTACACGGAGGAGAGTGTCTACACCTTC | CASSYTEESVYTF
TRBJ2-2 | . | TRBV6-4 | . | TGTGCCAGCAGTGACTCGATAGGCGGTGGAACCGGGGAGCTGTTTTTT | CASSDSIGGGTGELFF